The rows below give T cell receptor beta chains drawn from one sample of a study of spatial heterogeneity in lung cancer. TCRdb independently ran MiXCR on the 5' RACE reads; one entry per CDR3 protein. The sample carries 50,000 to 75,000 distinct CDR3 sequences, 6.3% recorded once. The source material was PBMCs, sampled at surgery. The source of these receptors is a female donor with early-stage non-small cell lung cancer. Each CDR3 is given with its conserved first and last residue. Fields, in order: J gene, clone size, D gene, V gene, CDR3 DNA, CDR3 protein. D genes are given only for firm matches. The size of a clone is reported for some rows only, either as once, few or many, or as a class for expanded clones.

>TRBJ1-2|few|NA|TRBV3-1
TGTGCCAGCAGCCAAGATGCACGTCTAGGCTATGGCTACACCTTC
CASSQDARLGYGYTF
>TRBJ2-3|NA|NA|TRBV13
TGTGCCAGCAGCTTAGGGGCAGGGAGAGGATCAGATACGCAGTATTTT
CASSLGAGRGSDTQYF
>TRBJ1-2|many|NA|TRBV20-1
TGCAGTGCTAGTCTCCTAGTAAGCTATGGCTACACCTTC
CSASLLVSYGYTF
>TRBJ2-3|many|TRBD2|TRBV5-5
TGTGCCAGCAGCGGGCTAGCGGGAGGGCCTATGATGCAGTATTTT
CASSGLAGGPMMQYF
>TRBJ2-1|many|TRBD2|TRBV3-1
TGTGCCAGCAGCCTGGGTACGACGGGGGGGAATGAGCAGTTCTTC
CASSLGTTGGNEQFF
>TRBJ1-1|NA|NA|TRBV9
TGTGCCAGCAGCGTAGGAGGGACTGAAGCTTTCTTT
CASSVGGTEAFF
>TRBJ2-3|once|TRBD1|TRBV19
TGTGCCAGTAGTTTCCGGGGGACAGGGGATTGGGCAGATACGCAGTATTTT
CASSFRGTGDWADTQYF
>TRBJ1-1|few|NA|TRBV5-1
TGCGCCAGCAGCCGAACCCGGGACGACACTGAAGCTTTCTTT
CASSRTRDDTEAFF
>TRBJ2-7|many|TRBD1|TRBV28
TGTGCCAGCAGTCCCCCTGGACAGGGGCTTGAGCAGTACTTC
CASSPPGQGLEQYF
>TRBJ1-1|many|TRBD1|TRBV12-3/TRBV12-4
TGTGCCAGCTCGCAGGGGGTGAACACTGAAGCTTTCTTT
CASSQGVNTEAFF
>TRBJ2-1|many|NA|TRBV19
TGTGCCAGTAGTCCCTCCGTCGAGGGCGGTGAGCAGTTCTTC
CASSPSVEGGEQFF
>TRBJ1-5|NA|NA|TRBV20-1
TGCAGTGCTATTTCCAAGGCAGCTCAGCCCCAGCATTTT
CSAISKAAQPQHF
>TRBJ1-5|NA|TRBD1|TRBV20-1
TGCAGTGCTAGTCAGACAGGGGGGAGCAATCAGCCCCAGCATTTT
CSASQTGGSNQPQHF
>TRBJ2-1|few|NA|TRBV12-5
TGTGCTAGTGGTTTGGTAAGAACAGTTGTGGATCCTGAGCAGTTCTTC
CASGLVRTVVDPEQFF
>TRBJ2-3|many|NA|TRBV10-3
TGTGCCACCGCGCAAGGAGGGGGGGTTGCAGATACGCAGTATTTT
CATAQGGGVADTQYF
>TRBJ2-3|many|NA|TRBV10-2
TGCGCCAGCAGTATCCCAACGGGGGGCACAGATACGCAGTATTTT
CASSIPTGGTDTQYF
>TRBJ1-6|few|NA|TRBV2
TGTGCCAGCCACCAGCTGGGGAGCTCACCCCTCCACTTT
CASHQLGSSPLHF
>TRBJ2-7|many|NA|TRBV11-2
TGTGCCAGCAGCTTAGGAACGGGAACCTACGAGCAGTACTTC
CASSLGTGTYEQYF
>TRBJ2-3|many|TRBD1|TRBV5-1
TGCGCCAGCAGCTTAGAGGACAGGGGCACAGATACGCAGTATTTT
CASSLEDRGTDTQYF
>TRBJ2-5|few|TRBD1|TRBV12-3/TRBV12-4
TGTGCCAGCAGTTTCTACAGGGGGGATGAGACCCAGTACTTC
CASSFYRGDETQYF
>TRBJ2-1|few|TRBD1|TRBV6-1
TGTGCCAGCAGTGGCGGGACAGGCCGGCGGGATGAGCAGTTCTTC
CASSGGTGRRDEQFF
>TRBJ1-1|many|NA|TRBV11-2
TGTGCCAGCAGCTTGGGGACGGTGAACACTGAAGCTTTCTTT
CASSLGTVNTEAFF
>TRBJ2-2|NA|TRBD2|TRBV20-1
TGCAGTGCTCCTGTAGCGGGAGGAATCACCGGGGAGCTGTTTTTT
CSAPVAGGITGELFF
>TRBJ2-2|many|NA|TRBV6-5
TGTGCCAGCAGTTACTCGAGGGGAAACGGGGAGCTGTTTTTT
CASSYSRGNGELFF
>TRBJ2-1|few|NA|TRBV12-3/TRBV12-4
TGTGCCAGCAGTTTTAAGGGGTGGGATGAGCAGTTCTTC
CASSFKGWDEQFF
>TRBJ2-2|many|NA|TRBV4-2
TGTGCCAGCAGCCCTCCAGCAGGGACGGGCGGGGAGCTGTTTTTT
CASSPPAGTGGELFF
>TRBJ2-1|NA|NA|TRBV18
TGTGCCAGCTCACCACAGGGGGTGAAGAATGAGCAGTTCTTC
CASSPQGVKNEQFF
>TRBJ1-2|many|NA|TRBV12-3/TRBV12-4
TGTGCCAGCAGCCCGGGGGCACTGGTTAATGGCTACACCTTC
CASSPGALVNGYTF
>TRBJ2-5|medium-sized|NA|TRBV9
TGTGCCAGCAGCGTAGGAGGCACCGGGGGAGAGACCCAGTACTTC
CASSVGGTGGETQYF
>TRBJ2-3|many|NA|TRBV6-5
TGTGCCAGCAGTTACCAATCTTTTGGGGTCGCAGATACGCAGTATTTT
CASSYQSFGVADTQYF
>TRBJ2-3|many|NA|TRBV28
TGTGCCAGCGTGGTGAACGGCTACACAGATACGCAGTATTTT
CASVVNGYTDTQYF
>TRBJ2-3|NA|NA|TRBV27
TGTGCCAGCACCACGTCTAGGAATTGGGGCACAGATACGCAGTATTTT
CASTTSRNWGTDTQYF